This T cell receptor beta chain was retrieved from a study of blood T cell repertoires in COVID-19. Study-level information: Sites in the United States, Italy and Spain provided acute and convalescent COVID-19 samples.

Profiled with immunoSEQ multiplex PCR; TCRdb holds only in-frame clones, not every one. The sample consists of more than 65,000 clones, roughly 87% of them appearing once. CDR1 LNHDA and CDR2 SQIVND come from the germline V gene (reference sequence). The CDR3 covers 14 residues. V was clipped by 5 bases and J by 6 bases; unmatched bases: 8. The receptor was isolated from a man aged 45-65 years with acute or convalescent COVID-19. The sequencing input was peripheral blood. The rearrangement links TRBV19 to TRBJ2-3; TRBD1 matches at 7 bases. The CDR3 DNA follows: TGTGCCAGTAGTTGGACAGGTAGGCCGGATACGCAGTATTTT. Its protein product is CASSWTGRPDTQYF.